This T cell receptor (beta chain) was captured by sequencing in a study of T cells in Graves' hyperthyroidism and ophthalmopathy. V was trimmed by 7 bases and J by 1 base, leaving 10 bases between them. Germline V gene sequence: CDR1 LNHDA, CDR2 SQIVND (reference sequence). The CDR3 has 13 amino acids. This clonotype was seen only a few times. Amplified TCR beta CDR3 regions derived from RNA transcripts. The primer set for the first-round RT-PCR of the TCR CDR3 was HTBI. One entry per CDR3 protein results from TCRdb running MiXCR on the multiplex PCR reads. The sample has around 620,000 distinct CDR3 sequences; about 14% are singletons.

Sequencing input: blood. V and J are TRBV19 and TRBJ1-1; maybe TRBD1 (5 bases). The receptor was derived from a woman aged 18-29 years with Graves' ophthalmopathy. CDR3 sequence (DNA): TGTGCCAGTAATTTAGGGGCGAACACTGAAGCTTTCTTT. This gives the protein CASNLGANTEAFF.